The rows below give T cell receptor beta chains drawn from one sample of a study of cytomegalovirus exposure and HLA in healthy donors. Measured with immunoSEQ multiplex PCR; TCRdb has only the in-frame clones, and not every one. Counted here are approximately 100,000 clones, 60% to 80% occurring once; the ten biggest clones make up 5.8%. The specimen sequenced was PBMCs. All receptors come from a man in his sixties in good health and CMV-seropositive. Both conserved end residues are part of each CDR3. D genes are given only for firm matches. Not every row has a clone size; where given, it reads once, few, many or a size class.

TRBV20-1	NA	TRBJ2-1	TRBD2	CSASGGNEQFF	TGCAGTGCTAGCGGGGGGAATGAGCAGTTCTTC
TRBV7-9	NA	TRBJ2-7	NA	CASSSGSDPEQYF	TGTGCCAGCAGCTCGGGATCGGACCCGGAGCAGTACTTC
TRBV12-5	NA	TRBJ1-2	TRBD1	CASGQGGPFYGYTF	TGTGCTAGTGGGCAGGGGGGACCCTTTTATGGCTACACCTTC
TRBV5-1	NA	TRBJ2-4	TRBD1	CASSPGTGNIQYF	TGCGCCAGCAGCCCAGGGACAGGGAACATTCAGTACTTC
TRBV6-6	NA	TRBJ1-5	TRBD1	CASSSGGQGSQPQHF	TGTGCCAGCAGTTCGGGTGGACAGGGCAGCCAGCCCCAGCATTTT
TRBV4-1	NA	TRBJ2-7	NA	CASSQSQGRSYEQYF	TGTGCCAGCAGCCAATCTCAAGGCAGGTCCTACGAGCAGTACTTC
TRBV2	NA	TRBJ1-4	NA	CASSERQTNEKLFF	TGTGCCAGCAGTGAGCGACAGACTAATGAAAAACTGTTTTTT
TRBV10-1	NA	TRBJ2-3	TRBD2	CASGTSTDTQYF	TGCGCCAGCGGGACTAGTACAGATACGCAGTATTTT
TRBV7-2	NA	TRBJ1-6	NA	CASSSQTPTVSPLHF	TGTGCCAGCAGCTCCCAGACTCCTACGGTCTCACCCCTCCACTTT
TRBV28	NA	TRBJ2-2	TRBD2	CATLHWGLAGNTGELFF	TGTGCCACCCTCCATTGGGGACTAGCGGGTAACACCGGGGAGCTGTTTTTT
TRBV4-2	NA	TRBJ2-3	NA	CASSQGRPGVLSKDTQYF	TGTGCCAGCAGCCAAGGCCGTCCCGGAGTCCTCTCGAAGGATACGCAGTATTTT
TRBV5-8	NA	TRBJ2-3	TRBD2	CASSSRRTSRGTQYF	TGTGCCAGCAGTTCCCGGAGGACTAGTCGGGGTACGCAGTATTTT
TRBV6-6	NA	TRBJ2-7	NA	CASGRGSYEQYF	TGTGCCAGCGGCAGAGGCTCCTACGAGCAGTACTTC
TRBV6-1	NA	TRBJ2-3	TRBD2	CASSALAGGGDTQYF	TGTGCCAGCAGTGCTCTAGCGGGGGGTGGGGATACGCAGTATTTT
TRBV5-6	few	TRBJ2-1	TRBD1	CASSPPTGGHEFF	TGTGCCAGCAGCCCTCCTACAGGGGGTCACGAGTTCTTC
TRBV6-4	NA	TRBJ2-2	TRBD1	CASSVGQGRTGELFF	TGTGCCAGCAGTGTCGGACAGGGAAGGACCGGGGAGCTGTTTTTT
TRBV6-5	NA	TRBJ2-7	NA	CASTRGRDYEQYF	TGTGCCAGCACCCGCGGCAGGGACTACGAGCAGTACTTC
TRBV30	NA	TRBJ1-6	NA	CAWGDSNSPLHF	TGTGCCTGGGGTGACAGTAATTCACCCCTCCACTTT
TRBV7-2	NA	TRBJ2-7	NA	CASSSRVVNEQYF	TGTGCCAGCAGCTCCCGAGTAGTCAACGAGCAGTACTTC
TRBV7-9	NA	TRBJ2-7	TRBD2	CSSSLWGGEQYF	TGTTCCAGCAGCTTATGGGGGGGCGAGCAGTACTTC
TRBV5-5	few	TRBJ1-3	NA	CASSLGRQGPRNTIYF	TGTGCCAGCAGCTTAGGCCGGCAGGGTCCCCGAAACACCATATATTTT
TRBV9	few	TRBJ2-1	NA	CASSARGVSSYNEQFF	TGTGCCAGCAGCGCGCGCGGGGTGAGCTCCTACAATGAGCAGTTCTTC
TRBV11-2	NA	TRBJ2-5	NA	CASSLDPARGPQETQYF	TGTGCCAGCAGCCTTGATCCCGCCAGGGGACCCCAAGAGACCCAGTACTTC
TRBV9	NA	TRBJ2-7	TRBD1	CASSVGGQAYEQYF	TGTGCCAGCAGCGTAGGTGGACAGGCGTACGAGCAGTACTTC
TRBV5-4	few	TRBJ1-5	TRBD1	CASSLDREPQPQHF	TGTGCCAGCAGCTTAGACAGGGAGCCTCAGCCCCAGCATTTT
TRBV6-7	NA	TRBJ2-2	NA	CASSYLKRRELFF	TGTGCCAGCAGTTACCTTAAGCGACGGGAGCTGTTTTTT
TRBV10-3	NA	TRBJ1-5	NA	CAISESGPQDQPQHF	TGTGCCATCAGTGAGTCGGGCCCTCAAGATCAGCCCCAGCATTTT
TRBV5-1	NA	TRBJ2-5	NA	CASSFQGLQETQYF	TGCGCCAGCAGCTTCCAGGGGCTGCAAGAGACCCAGTACTTC
TRBV6-1	NA	TRBJ2-3	TRBD2	CASSENQLAGVQYF	TGTGCCAGCAGTGAAAATCAACTAGCGGGGGTGCAGTATTTT
TRBV19	few	TRBJ1-4	TRBD1	CASSSRDSLEELFF	TGTGCCAGTAGTAGCCGGGACAGCCTTGAAGAACTGTTTTTT
TRBV5-6	NA	TRBJ1-1	NA	CASSLVRRVGRAFF	TGTGCCAGCAGCTTGGTTCGGCGTGTCGGGAGGGCTTTCTTT
TRBV5-8	NA	TRBJ1-5	NA	CASSLISGYQPQHF	TGTGCCAGCAGCTTGATTTCGGGGTATCAGCCCCAGCATTTT
TRBV15	once	TRBJ2-1	NA	CATRSPGSEFWNEQFF	TGTGCCACCAGGTCCCCAGGGTCAGAGTTCTGGAATGAGCAGTTCTTC
TRBV7-9	NA	TRBJ1-2	NA	CSSSLATAGANYGYTF	TGTTCCAGCAGCTTAGCGACCGCCGGAGCTAACTATGGCTACACCTTC
TRBV5-1	NA	TRBJ1-1	NA	CASSTGQSNTEAFF	TGCGCCAGCAGCACCGGACAGAGCAACACTGAAGCTTTCTTT
TRBV7-6	NA	TRBJ1-5	TRBD1	CASSPGQGRNQPQHF	TGTGCCAGCAGTCCGGGACAGGGCCGCAATCAGCCCCAGCATTTT
TRBV2	NA	TRBJ2-7	NA	CASSLPGTPQAEQYF	TGTGCCAGCAGTCTACCCGGGACTCCCCAGGCAGAGCAGTACTTC
TRBV15	NA	TRBJ2-3	TRBD2	CATSRMGLAGADTQYF	TGTGCCACCAGCAGGATGGGACTAGCAGGGGCAGATACGCAGTATTTT
TRBV7-2	NA	TRBJ2-7	NA	CASSLALGAYEQYF	TGTGCCAGCAGCTTAGCGTTGGGAGCCTACGAGCAGTACTTC
TRBV14	NA	TRBJ2-7	NA	CASSAGPWIGYEQYF	TGTGCCAGCAGCGCGGGGCCATGGATTGGGTACGAGCAGTACTTC
TRBV5-8	NA	TRBJ1-2	NA	CASSFEEQGIGYTF	TGTGCCAGCAGCTTTGAGGAACAGGGTATTGGCTACACCTTC
TRBV21-1	once	TRBJ2-5	NA	CASSLRTGEGETQYF	TGTGCCAGCAGCCTCAGGACAGGGGAGGGAGAGACCCAGTACTTC
TRBV6-1	few	TRBJ2-6	NA	CASNRDGSGANVLTF	TGTGCCAGTAACAGGGACGGCTCTGGGGCCAACGTCCTGACTTTC
TRBV7-2	NA	TRBJ2-7	NA	CASSLADFSYEQYF	TGTGCCAGCAGCTTAGCAGACTTCTCCTACGAGCAGTACTTC
TRBV28	NA	TRBJ2-5	NA	CASSSGDLETQYF	TGTGCCAGCAGTTCGGGGGACTTAGAGACCCAGTACTTC